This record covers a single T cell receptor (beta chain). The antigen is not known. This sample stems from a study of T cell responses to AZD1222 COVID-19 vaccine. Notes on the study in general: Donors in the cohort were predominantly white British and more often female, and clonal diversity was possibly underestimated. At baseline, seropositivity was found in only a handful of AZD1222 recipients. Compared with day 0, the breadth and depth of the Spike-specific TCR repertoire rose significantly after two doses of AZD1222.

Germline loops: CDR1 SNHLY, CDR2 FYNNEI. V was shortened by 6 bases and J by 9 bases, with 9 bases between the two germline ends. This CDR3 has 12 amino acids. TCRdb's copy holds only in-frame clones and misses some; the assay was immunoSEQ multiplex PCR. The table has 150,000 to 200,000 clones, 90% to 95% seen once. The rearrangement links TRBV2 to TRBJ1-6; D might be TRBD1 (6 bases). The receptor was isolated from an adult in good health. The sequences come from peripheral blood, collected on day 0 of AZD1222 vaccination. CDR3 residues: CASRLQGSPLHF. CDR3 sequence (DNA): TGTGCCAGCAGACTACAGGGTTCACCCCTCCACTTT.